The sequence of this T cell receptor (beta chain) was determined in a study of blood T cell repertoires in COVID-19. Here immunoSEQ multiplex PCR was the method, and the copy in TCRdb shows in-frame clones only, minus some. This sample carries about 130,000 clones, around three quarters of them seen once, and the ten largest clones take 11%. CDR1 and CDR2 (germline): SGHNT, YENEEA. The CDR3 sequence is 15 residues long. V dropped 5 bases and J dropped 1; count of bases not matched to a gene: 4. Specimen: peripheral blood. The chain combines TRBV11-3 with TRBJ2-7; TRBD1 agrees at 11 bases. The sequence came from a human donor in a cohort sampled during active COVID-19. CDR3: CASSRGQGASYEQYF. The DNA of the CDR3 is TGTGCCAGCAGCCGAGGACAGGGGGCATCCTACGAGCAGTACTTC.